This entry features one T cell receptor beta chain sequence. One end of the junction fails to match germline, which may point to a read error. The entry originates in a study of cytomegalovirus exposure and HLA in healthy donors. The PCR contained 60 Vbeta and 13 Jbeta primers. Assay used: immunoSEQ multiplex PCR; TCRdb lists only in-frame clones, some missing. Among about 140,000 clones listed, approximately 79% were seen once. The sample taken for sequencing was PBMCs. This TCR came from a female donor in good health and CMV-seronegative.

CDR3 sequence: CASRLDQGRSGLEAFF. CDR3 DNA: TGTGCCAGCAGGTTAGATCAAGGCCGGAGTGGTCTGGAAGCTTTCTTT. The genes are TRBV7-9 and TRBJ1-1; D remains ambiguous. The length of the CDR3 is 16 residues. Germline CDR1 reads SEHNR; CDR2 reads FQNEAQ (reference sequence).